This T cell receptor beta chain was retrieved from a study of identical twins' blood T cells. About the study: Some twelve libraries, six alpha and six beta, gave about 49 million reads. Study observations and caveats: Abundant TCRbeta CDR3s overlapped more between twins than with unrelated donors.

TCRdb re-analysed the 5' RACE reads in MiXCR, keeping a single row per CDR3 protein. The sample comprises a few hundred thousand distinct CDR3 sequences, about 28% of which are singletons, and roughly 6.1% rests with the top ten. This clonotype came up a few times. Its antigen is still unknown. This CDR3 region has 14 residues. CDR1 and CDR2 (germline): DFQATT, SNEGSKA (reference sequence). V shed 0 bases and J 4 bases; nucleotides not matched to a gene: 0. The sequence was obtained from a woman aged 18-55 years in good health. V gene TRBV20-1 combines with J gene TRBJ1-6; 7 positions match TRBD1. Sequenced input: PBMCs. Here the CDR3 DNA reads TGCAGTGCTAGAGACAGGGGGTATAATTCACCCCTCCACTTT. Translated, it gives CSARDRGYNSPLHF.